Listed below are T cell receptor beta chains from one sample, sequenced in a study of blood T cell repertoires in COVID-19. Some clones are missing from TCRdb's copy, which holds only in-frame ones; the method was immunoSEQ multiplex PCR. Of some 520,000 clones in the sample, 85% to 90% were seen once. The sequenced sample consisted of peripheral blood. These receptors were obtained from a man younger than 35 with COVID-19, enrolled during active disease. CDR3s include the opening cysteine and the closing phenylalanine or tryptophan. Each record gives: CDR3 length, J gene, V gene, CDR3 protein.

17,TRBJ2-2,TRBV4-2,CASSLRTSGRDPGELFF
14,TRBJ1-5,TRBV30,CAWSPPGVNQPQHF
15,TRBJ1-4,TRBV9,CASSAGGAYAEKLFF
14,TRBJ2-3,TRBV27,CASRWTSGSDTQYF
16,TRBJ2-7,TRBV18,CASSPPTGTGFYEQYF
16,TRBJ2-1,TRBV7-8,CASSLERQVNHNEQFF
13,TRBJ2-3,TRBV3-1/TRBV3-2,CASSPRGVDTQYF
14,TRBJ2-1,TRBV7-8,CASSPQTGDNEQFF
14,TRBJ2-5,TRBV25-1,CASSLREGQETQYF
14,TRBJ1-2,TRBV6-1,CASSENGNNYGYTF
14,TRBJ1-1,TRBV9,CASSPQTGVAEAFF
15,TRBJ1-1,TRBV19,CASSIGGDYRTEAFF
14,TRBJ2-3,TRBV19,CASSSGQHTDTQYF
16,TRBJ1-4,TRBV24-1,CATSAKGQENYEKLFF
15,TRBJ1-5,TRBV7-2,CASTLALGGNQPQHF
15,TRBJ1-6,TRBV7-2,CASIVQGASNSPLHF
12,TRBJ2-3,TRBV19,CASSISGDTQYF
15,TRBJ2-3,TRBV7-9,CASTETSGRTDTQYF
13,TRBJ2-3,TRBV27,CASSYVGTDTQYF
12,TRBJ1-4,TRBV29-1,CSVRTDNEKLFF
16,TRBJ1-3,TRBV25-1,CASSESYSRSGNTIYF
13,TRBJ1-5,TRBV6-5,CASSITGNQPQHF
12,TRBJ2-3,TRBV29-1,CSGGTSGYRRYF
12,TRBJ1-2,TRBV15,CATSKLRVGYTF
13,TRBJ2-1,TRBV27,CASSLVSYNEQFF
15,TRBJ1-5,TRBV6-5,CASSRVRESNQPQHF
11,TRBJ1-2,TRBV20-1,CSAPGIYGYTF
12,TRBJ2-7,TRBV4-1,CASSQTGYEQYF
13,TRBJ2-1,TRBV14,CARSGSSYNEQFF
17,TRBJ2-2,TRBV7-2,CASSPGLAGAHGGELFF
13,TRBJ1-4,TRBV7-9,CASSHTGDVKLFF
13,TRBJ1-2,TRBV6-1,CASSEDGQDGYTF
16,TRBJ1-1,TRBV4-1,CASSQVGRGMNTEAFF
15,TRBJ2-5,TRBV6-5,CASSYSGQGAETQYF
15,TRBJ2-2,TRBV14,CASRTGTANTGELFF
13,TRBJ1-1,TRBV20-1,CSASHRANTEAFF
11,TRBJ2-5,TRBV7-9,CASSRRGAQYF
15,TRBJ2-1,TRBV3-1/TRBV3-2,CASRLDRSAYNEQFF
18,TRBJ1-5,TRBV6-1,CASSEAWRRAFDNQPQHF